This T cell receptor beta chain was captured in a study of blood T cell repertoires in COVID-19. Looking at the study overall: Sites across the United States, Italy and Spain contributed samples from acute and convalescent COVID-19.

The assay was immunoSEQ multiplex PCR, and TCRdb's table has in-frame clones only and misses some. Here the sample spans about 670,000 clones, about 87% being singletons. Sequencing used peripheral blood. This clonotype originated in a woman aged 18-29 years with acute or convalescent COVID-19.

DNA of the CDR3: TGTGCCACCCTTGGACAGATTTCCTCCTACGAGCAGTACTTC. Translating gives CATLGQISSYEQYF. The genes are TRBV10-3 and TRBJ2-7; TRBD1 is a possible D gene (6 bases). CDR1 is ENHRY, CDR2 SYGVKD, per germline. The CDR3 has 14 residues. Trimming cost V 10 bases and J 0 bases, with 16 bases left between them.